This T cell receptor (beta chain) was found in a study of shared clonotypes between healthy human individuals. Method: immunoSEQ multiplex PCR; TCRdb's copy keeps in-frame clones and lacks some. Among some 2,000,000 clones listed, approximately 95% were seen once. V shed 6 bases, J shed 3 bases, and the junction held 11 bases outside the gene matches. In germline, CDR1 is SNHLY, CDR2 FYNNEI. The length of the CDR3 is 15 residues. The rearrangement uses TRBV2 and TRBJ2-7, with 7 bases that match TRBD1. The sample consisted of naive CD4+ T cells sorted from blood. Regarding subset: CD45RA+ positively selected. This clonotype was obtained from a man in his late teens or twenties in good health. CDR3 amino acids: CASRPHRDSLYEQYF. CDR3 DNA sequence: TGTGCCAGCAGACCACACCGGGACAGTCTCTACGAGCAGTACTTC.